Sequencing of this TCR beta chain was carried out in a study of blood T cell repertoires in COVID-19. Study overall: The United States, Italy and Spain were the sources of the acute and convalescent COVID-19 samples. Sources were T cells, B-cell-depleted T cells, or PBMCs; the material itself was cDNA or gDNA.

Patients in Seattle were enrolled during active infection, then followed longitudinally. Germline V gives CDR1 SGHVS, CDR2 FNYEAQ. The CDR3 sequence is 15 residues long. V was pared by 1 base and J by 2 bases, with 1 base of the junction left unmatched. Produced via immunoSEQ multiplex PCR; TCRdb's table is partial and in-frame only. The table shows around 50,000 clones, with approximately 90% occurring only once. V and J are TRBV7-6 and TRBJ1-2; 10 nucleotides align to TRBD1. The TCR was taken from a woman of 80 years or more with COVID-19, enrolled during active disease. Source material: peripheral blood. This CDR3 reads CASSLETGGNYGYTF. CDR3 coding DNA: TGTGCCAGCAGCTTAGAGACAGGGGGCAACTATGGCTACACCTTC.